These T cell receptor beta chains were read from a single sample in a study of T cell responses to AZD1222 COVID-19 vaccine. The repertoire was sequenced with immunoSEQ multiplex PCR; TCRdb's copy has only in-frame clones and lacks some. The repertoire has 150,000 to 180,000 clones, 88% of them found once; the top ten carry approximately 7%. This specimen consisted of peripheral blood, obtained after recovery from COVID-19. These receptors were obtained from an adult who had recovered from COVID-19. Each CDR3 is given with its conserved first and last residue. The D gene is left open where the match is weak. Not all rows give a size; the values are once, few, many and, for expanded clones, a class.

V	J	D	size	CDR3	DNA
TRBV19	TRBJ1-1	TRBD1	-	CARPGQGKMNTEAFF	TGTGCCAGGCCAGGACAGGGAAAAATGAACACTGAAGCTTTCTTT
TRBV6-1	TRBJ1-6	TRBD1	-	CASSEIQGSSYNSPLHF	TGTGCCAGCAGTGAAATACAGGGGAGCTCCTATAATTCACCCCTCCACTTT
TRBV13	TRBJ2-1	TRBD2	few	CASSPWGQAGAIYNEQFF	TGTGCCAGCAGCCCATGGGGTCAAGCGGGGGCCATCTACAATGAGCAGTTCTTC
TRBV27	TRBJ1-1	-	-	CASSFLMGNTEAFF	TGTGCCAGCAGTTTCCTGATGGGGAACACTGAAGCTTTCTTT
TRBV29-1	TRBJ1-1	TRBD1	few	CSASGGPDTEAFF	TGCAGCGCATCAGGGGGGCCGGACACTGAAGCTTTCTTT
TRBV25-1	TRBJ1-2	-	-	CASSPQGESGYTF	TGTGCCAGCAGTCCTCAGGGAGAGAGTGGCTACACCTTC
TRBV6-5	TRBJ2-7	-	-	CASSKRTVSSYEQYF	TGTGCCAGCAGCAAGAGGACGGTTAGCTCCTACGAGCAGTACTTC
TRBV19	TRBJ1-5	-	-	CASSIENGPQHF	TGTGCCAGTAGTATAGAAAATGGGCCCCAGCATTTT
TRBV4-1	TRBJ1-5	-	-	CASSQAATDQPQHF	TGCGCCAGCAGCCAGGCGGCCACGGATCAGCCCCAGCATTTT
TRBV7-2	TRBJ1-2	TRBD1	-	CASSSRTGRASTF	TGTGCCAGCAGCTCTAGGACAGGGAGGGCGTCCACCTTC
TRBV7-9	TRBJ1-4	-	-	CASSLYRTAWAEKLFF	TGTGCCAGCAGCTTGTACAGGACAGCCTGGGCGGAAAAACTGTTTTTT
TRBV3-1/TRBV3-2	TRBJ1-6	-	-	CASSQEPPTLHF	TGTGCCAGCAGCCAAGAACCCCCCACCCTCCACTTT
TRBV28	TRBJ1-1	-	-	CASIWEVGTEAFF	TGTGCCAGCATATGGGAGGTTGGGACTGAAGCTTTCTTT
TRBV4-1	TRBJ2-5	TRBD2	-	CASSQPTLGLVRETQYF	TGCGCCAGCAGCCAACCGACCCTGGGACTAGTCAGGGAGACCCAGTACTTC
TRBV9	TRBJ1-3	-	-	CASSVLLDFSGNTIYF	TGTGCCAGCAGCGTTTTGCTGGACTTCTCTGGAAACACCATATATTTT
TRBV27	TRBJ2-3	-	-	CASSLRRASDTQYF	TGTGCCAGCAGTTTGAGGCGGGCCTCAGATACGCAGTATTTT
TRBV5-1	TRBJ1-1	TRBD1	-	CASSAGQGATYTEAFF	TGCGCCAGCAGCGCCGGGCAGGGGGCGACGTACACTGAAGCTTTCTTT
TRBV10-3	TRBJ2-7	TRBD2	-	CAISELLAGFEQYF	TGTGCCATCAGTGAGCTTCTAGCGGGGTTCGAGCAGTACTTC
TRBV7-2	TRBJ2-5	-	-	CASSLARGYQETQYF	TGTGCCAGCAGCTTAGCGCGAGGGTACCAAGAGACCCAGTACTTC
TRBV20-1	TRBJ1-1	-	-	CSARGGGTLEAFF	TGCAGTGCTCGTGGGGGCGGGACCTTAGAAGCTTTCTTT
TRBV6-2/TRBV6-3	TRBJ1-1	TRBD1	-	CASSFSLDRGPTEAFF	TGTGCCAGCAGTTTTTCCCTTGACAGGGGGCCCACTGAAGCTTTCTTT
TRBV7-8	TRBJ2-2	TRBD1	-	CASSLVGQESGELFF	TGTGCCAGCAGCTTAGTGGGACAGGAAAGCGGGGAGCTGTTTTTT
TRBV2	TRBJ2-7	-	-	CASSDRVEEQYF	TGTGCCAGCAGTGACAGGGTGGAGGAGCAGTACTTC
TRBV7-9	TRBJ1-2	-	-	CASGPNLWGTNYGYTF	TGTGCCAGCGGACCGAACTTGTGGGGAACAAACTATGGCTACACCTTC
TRBV4-1	TRBJ1-1	-	-	CASSQQQNTEAFF	TGCGCCAGCAGCCAACAACAGAACACTGAAGCTTTCTTT
TRBV6-2/TRBV6-3	TRBJ1-5	-	few	CASNPSGFSNQPQHF	TGTGCCAGCAACCCTTCGGGATTTAGCAATCAGCCCCAGCATTTT
TRBV7-9	TRBJ1-2	-	-	CASSPGSYGYTF	TGTGCCAGCAGCCCCGGCTCCTATGGCTACACCTTC
TRBV18	TRBJ1-1	-	once	CASSETESVIEAFF	TGTGCCAGCTCAGAGACTGAGTCGGTGATTGAAGCTTTCTTT
TRBV4-1	TRBJ1-2	-	-	CASSRTGGVGYTF	TGCGCCAGCAGCCGTACCGGGGGTGTTGGCTACACCTTC
TRBV4-3	TRBJ2-2	-	-	CASSSQVPGELFF	TGCGCCAGCAGCTCACAGGTTCCCGGGGAGCTGTTTTTT
TRBV18	TRBJ2-6	-	-	CASSPRADPSGANVLTF	TGTGCCAGCTCACCACGGGCCGATCCCTCTGGGGCCAACGTCCTGACTTTC
TRBV9	TRBJ1-3	-	-	CASSGPWASGNTIYF	TGTGCCAGCAGCGGACCCTGGGCATCTGGAAACACCATATATTTT
TRBV5-1	TRBJ2-5	-	-	CASSLVFGFPGGQYF	TGCGCCAGCAGCTTGGTGTTCGGGTTCCCCGGGGGCCAGTACTTC
TRBV4-2	TRBJ1-1	-	-	CASSQEENPRAFF	TGTGCCAGCAGCCAAGAAGAGAATCCGAGGGCTTTCTTT
TRBV9	TRBJ2-7	TRBD1	once	CASSSGTGGLREQYF	TGTGCCAGCAGCTCGGGGACAGGGGGCTTGCGTGAGCAGTACTTC
TRBV11-2	TRBJ1-2	-	-	CASSLVSGPYGYTF	TGTGCCAGCAGCTTAGTTTCGGGACCCTATGGCTACACCTTC
TRBV3-1/TRBV3-2	TRBJ2-7	-	-	CASREGGDSYEQYF	TGTGCCAGCAGAGAAGGGGGGGACTCCTACGAGCAGTACTTC